The subject of this entry is one T cell receptor (beta chain). Using immunoSEQ multiplex PCR, the repertoire was profiled, and TCRdb retains in-frame clones only, with some absent. The table includes over 1.5 million clones, around 98% detected once. The data were obtained in a study of shared clonotypes between healthy human individuals. Study details: The study drew on two women and a few men aged 18 to 49 as donors.

Input material: naive CD4+ T cells sorted from blood. Stated subset: CD45RA+ positively selected. The clonotype was recovered from a man under 40 in good health.

CDR3 sequence reads: CASTGTEKNIQYF. The CDR3 DNA is TGTGCCAGTACCGGGACGGAAAAAAACATTCAGTACTTC. This chain connects TRBV19 to TRBJ2-4; D could derive from TRBD1 or TRBD2 (5 bases each). V was pared by 7 bases and J by 4 bases, with 11 bases between. The CDR3 covers 13 residues. The germline V gene encodes CDR1 LNHDA and CDR2 SQIVND (reference sequence).